These T cell receptor beta chains were read from a single sample in a study of cytomegalovirus exposure and HLA in healthy donors. Measured with immunoSEQ multiplex PCR; TCRdb has only the in-frame clones, and not every one. Of 250,000 to 350,000 clones detected, 86% appear once; the ten largest clones hold around 4%. Sequencing used PBMCs. All receptors derive from a man aged 40-49 years in good health and CMV-seropositive. Each CDR3 is given with its conserved first and last residue. The D gene is left open where the match is weak.

D	J	V	CDR3
-	TRBJ1-2	TRBV27	CASSLRAGAFYGYTF
-	TRBJ2-7	TRBV28	CASSLSGLRYEQYF
TRBD2	TRBJ2-3	TRBV30	CAWGGLAGGPSTDTQYF
-	TRBJ1-5	TRBV27	CASSFSTGQPQHF
-	TRBJ1-3	TRBV27	CASSLAGGGNTIYF
TRBD1	TRBJ1-4	TRBV6-1	CASSTGQGDEKLFF
TRBD1	TRBJ1-1	TRBV5-6	CASSLGTARLSNTEAFF
TRBD2	TRBJ2-1	TRBV27	CASSSETSGYNEQFF
TRBD2	TRBJ2-7	TRBV10-3	CAISEFGTSGSEQYF
-	TRBJ1-2	TRBV5-1	CASSLHDGLGSYGYTF
-	TRBJ2-1	TRBV29-1	CSALGHVGRSYNEQFF
TRBD1	TRBJ1-1	TRBV2	CASNPYPGQDTAFF
-	TRBJ2-5	TRBV5-6	CASSLAKGVAGIGETQYF
-	TRBJ2-3	TRBV7-2	CASSVQSTDTQYF
TRBD1	TRBJ1-1	TRBV10-3	CAIRETTGAGTEAFF
-	TRBJ1-1	TRBV19	CASSLQGRGTEAFF
-	TRBJ1-1	TRBV28	CASSLQGLNTEAFF
TRBD2	TRBJ2-1	TRBV10-1	CASSETSGLVTYNEQFF
-	TRBJ2-2	TRBV2	CASSEVGLLNTGELFF